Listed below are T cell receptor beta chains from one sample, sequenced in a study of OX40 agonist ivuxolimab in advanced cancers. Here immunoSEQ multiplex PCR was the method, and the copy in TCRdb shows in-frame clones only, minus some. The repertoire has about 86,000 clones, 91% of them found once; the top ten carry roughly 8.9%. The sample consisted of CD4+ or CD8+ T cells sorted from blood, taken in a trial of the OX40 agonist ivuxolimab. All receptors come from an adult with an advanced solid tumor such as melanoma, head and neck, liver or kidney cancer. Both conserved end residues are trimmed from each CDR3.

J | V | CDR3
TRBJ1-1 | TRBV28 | ASSLTGQGLQAF
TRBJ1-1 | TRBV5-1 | ASSFAENTEAF
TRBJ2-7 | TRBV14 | ASSPVAGGYEQY
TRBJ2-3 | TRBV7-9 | ASSLVGVTLNTQY
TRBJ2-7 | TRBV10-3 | AISESQSGTASDEQY
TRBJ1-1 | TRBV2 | ASRPLGGNTEAF
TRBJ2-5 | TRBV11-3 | ASSPSQGVQETQY
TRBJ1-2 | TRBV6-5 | ASSQTGDYGYT
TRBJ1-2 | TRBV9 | ASSAQPTGGGDGYT
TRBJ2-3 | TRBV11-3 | ASSWGTGIRTDTQY
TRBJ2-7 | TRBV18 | ASSSTISYEQY
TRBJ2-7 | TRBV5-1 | ASSLVGGEQY
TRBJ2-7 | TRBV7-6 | ASSLVTGFRTYEQY
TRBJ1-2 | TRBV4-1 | ASSQEMRTENYGYT
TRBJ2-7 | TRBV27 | ASSDGSYYEQY
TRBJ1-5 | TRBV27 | ASSPRGFDQPQH
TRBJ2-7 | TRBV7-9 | ASSRLAGGRLY
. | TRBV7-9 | ASSPRASGIVEQY
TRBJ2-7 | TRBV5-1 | ASSLAGDGFYEQY
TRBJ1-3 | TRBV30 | AWSEGGYTIY
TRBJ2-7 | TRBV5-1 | ASSLVVTSLSYEQY